The 14 T cell receptor beta chains reported below all come from one sample, sequenced in a study of blood T cell repertoires in COVID-19. Sequencing used immunoSEQ multiplex PCR; TCRdb keeps in-frame clones, though not all of them. The sample records 200,000 to 250,000 clones, approximately 88% being singletons. Input material: peripheral blood. The receptors originated from a man between 60 and 75 years old who had recovered from COVID-19.

This chain links TRBV5-1 with TRBJ1-4; possible D gene TRBD1, 5 bases. Trimming removed 4 bases at V and 3 bases at J, with 13 bases between. Germline V CDR1 and CDR2: SGHRS, YFSETQ. The CDR3 contains 15 residues. The CDR3, as DNA: TGCGCCAGCAGCCCCCAGGGTAGAGCTAATGAAAAACTGTTTTTT. It encodes CASSPQGRANEKLFF.

V usage is TRBV18 and J usage is TRBJ1-1; TRBD1 agrees at 10 bases. The trim removed 3 bases at V and 7 bases at J, leaving 5 bases unmatched. The CDR3 has 14 amino acids. CDR1 and CDR2 (germline): KGHSH, LQKENI. The CDR3 reads CASSPGTGAGEAFF. For the CDR3, the DNA is TGTGCCAGCTCACCGGGGACAGGGGCGGGTGAAGCTTTCTTT. Full variable domain (rest looked up from reference TRBV18 and TRBJ1-1): NAGVMQNPRHLVRRRGQEARLRCSPMKGHSHVYWYRQLPEEGLKFMVYLQKENIIDESGMPKERFSAEFPKEGPSILRIQQVVRGDSAAYFCASSPGTGAGEAFFGQGTRLTVV.

V gene TRBV10-2 combines with J gene TRBJ2-1; the match to TRBD2 covers 15 bases. The CDR3 is made up of 17 amino acids. Trimming removed 3 bases from V and 10 bases from J; junction bases left unmatched: 10. Germline V lookup: CDR1 WSHSY, CDR2 SAAADI. The CDR3 DNA follows: TGCGCCAGCAGTGATGGGCACCTGGGACTAGCGGGAGGAGAGCAGTTCTTC. Its translation: CASSDGHLGLAGGEQFF.

This chain joins TRBV28 and TRBJ2-5, with TRBD2 matching over 10 bases. Trimming at V came to 7 bases and at J to 1 base, leaving 3 bases not matched to a gene. Germline V gene data show CDR1 as MDHEN and CDR2 as SYDVKM. CDR3 length: 14 residues. CDR3 loop: CASTRLAGQETQYF. DNA of the CDR3: TGTGCCAGCACGCGACTAGCGGGCCAAGAGACCCAGTACTTC.

This clone has just one count. The rearrangement uses TRBV5-5 and TRBJ2-1; perhaps TRBD2 as D (5 bases). Germline-derived CDR1 and CDR2 are SGHKS and YYEKEE (reference sequence). V gave up 6 bases and J gave up 0 bases, with 13 bases separating them. CDR3 size: 15 residues. CDR3 coding DNA: TGTGCCAGCACCCTTCAGGCGGGCTCCTACAATGAGCAGTTCTTC. Translated: CASTLQAGSYNEQFF. Together with reference TRBV5-5 and TRBJ2-1, the CDR3 gives the full variable domain: DAGVTQSPTHLIKTRGQQVTLRCSPISGHKSVSWYQQVLGQGPQFIFQYYEKEERGRGNFPDRFSARQFPNYSSELNVNALLLGDSALYLCASTLQAGSYNEQFFGPGTRLTVL.

The J gene is TRBJ2-1, the V gene TRBV7-3; 13 nucleotides agree with TRBD2. This CDR3 has 18 residues. Germline V lookup: CDR1 SGHTA, CDR2 FQGTGA. V trimming: 6 bases; J trimming: 6 bases; junction bases outside the gene matches: 14. The CDR3 nucleotides read TGTGCCAGCAGTAACGGGAGAGGACTAGCGGGAGCGGTCAATGAGCAGTTCTTC. The encoded protein is CASSNGRGLAGAVNEQFF.

The chain joins TRBV7-8 to TRBJ1-2; 9 nucleotides match TRBD1. V shed 5 bases and J 3 bases; nucleotides not matched to a gene: 4. Germline CDR1 is SGHVS and CDR2 is FQNEAQ. The CDR3 covers 14 residues. The CDR3 region is CASSAWDRDYGYTF. The CDR3 nucleotides read TGTGCCAGCAGCGCCTGGGACAGGGACTATGGCTACACCTTC.

This clone has only one observation. V and J are TRBV5-1 and TRBJ1-6; 7 bases line up with TRBD1. J was trimmed by 7 bases and V by 4 bases; bases with no gene match: 11. The CDR3 contains 16 residues. In germline, CDR1 is SGHRS, CDR2 YFSETQ. For the CDR3, the DNA is TGCGCCAGCAGCCCGCTAACCGACAGGGCAAATTCACCCCTCCACTTT. This encodes CASSPLTDRANSPLHF.

The chain links TRBV11-3 to TRBJ2-1; 9 bases match TRBD2. Unmatched junction bases numbered 5, after V lost 2 bases and J lost 6 bases. Germline V gives CDR1 SGHNT, CDR2 YENEEA. The CDR3 loop spans 15 amino acids. CDR3 coding DNA: TGTGCCAGCAGCTTATCAAGCGGGGGGTTCAATGAGCAGTTCTTC. Its translation is CASSLSSGGFNEQFF.

The rearrangement joins TRBV12-3 or TRBV12-4 to TRBJ1-1; tentatively, D is TRBD1 (5 bases). This CDR3 has 11 amino acids. The ends were cut back, 8 bases at V and 7 bases at J, with 11 bases in the middle. The CDR3 loop is CASVGGREAFF. Here the CDR3 DNA reads TGTGCCAGCGTCGGGGGTCGTGAAGCTTTCTTT.

The V and J genes are TRBV7-2 and TRBJ2-1; maybe TRBD1 (6 bases). Germline CDR1 is SGHTA and CDR2 is FQGNSA. The V end was cut by 7 bases, the J end by 6 bases, with 10 bases between. The CDR3 has 12 residues. The CDR3 sequence is CASNNRVNEQFF. DNA of the CDR3: TGTGCCAGCAACAACAGGGTCAATGAGCAGTTCTTC.

The chain is built from TRBV7-8 and TRBJ1-5; D is perhaps TRBD1 (6 bases). CDR1 and CDR2 from the germline V gene are SGHVS and FQNEAQ. This CDR3 spans 16 amino acids. The V end was cut by 1 base, the J end by 3 bases, with 13 bases between. The CDR3 spells CASSLEAGEPNQPQHF. DNA for the CDR3: TGTGCCAGCAGCTTAGAGGCAGGGGAACCCAATCAGCCCCAGCATTTT.

This clone was recorded once. This rearrangement joins TRBV6-1 to TRBJ2-1; TRBD2 matches at 11 bases. Germline assignment: CDR1 MNHNS and CDR2 SASEGT. The V gene end was trimmed by 2 bases and the J gene end by 6 bases; junction bases not matched to a gene: 9. The CDR3 loop spans 17 amino acids. CDR3 in DNA: TGTGCCAGCAGTGAATTCTTAGCGGGGGGGCCGGGCAATGAGCAGTTCTTC. Translation gives CASSEFLAGGPGNEQFF.

The chain has TRBV7-2 and TRBJ2-2; D perhaps matches TRBD1 (5 bases). CDR3 size: 14 residues. V was shortened by 2 bases and J by 4 bases, with 8 bases between the two germline ends. Germline CDR1 and CDR2: SGHTA and FQGNSA. The CDR3, as DNA: TGTGCCAGCAGCTTAACAGGTCGCACCGGGGAGCTGTTTTTT. Its translation: CASSLTGRTGELFF.